This TCR beta chain derives from a study of blood T cells in healthy people across ages. General observations from the study: It was held that diversity estimates obtained from one million T cells represented underestimates. Donors of long life had a larger count of naive CD4+ cells and greater diversity than aged donors.

V dropped 8 bases and J dropped 7 bases, with 25 bases sitting between them. The germline CDR1 and CDR2 sequences are SQVTM and ANQGSEA. The length of the CDR3 is 15 residues. The second PCR ran about 6 to 11 cycles with a sample-barcoded 5' primer and J-beta primers. TCRdb re-derived calls from the 5' RACE reads in MiXCR, one entry per CDR3 protein. The profile shows about 930,000 distinct CDR3 sequences, approximately 32% of them singletons. Donor samples were obtained from healthy Caucasian individuals from Russia, aged 6 to 90. Comments on this clonotype: Its matching antigen is unknown.

The data were also submitted as part of a second study, on T cells of mothers and their children. From that study: The study sampled three healthy Caucasian mothers and their six children.

This TCR came from a woman in her thirties or forties in good health. Sequencing was done on a sample of blood. The genes are TRBV29-1 and TRBJ2-3; D possibly corresponds to TRBD2 (7 bases). The CDR3 nucleotides are TGCAGCTCCATAGATCGGGGGGCTCACAGGAATACGCAGTATTTT. It specifies CSSIDRGAHRNTQYF.